This T cell receptor (beta chain) comes out of a study of blood T cell repertoires in COVID-19. The wider study: Samples taken during acute and convalescent COVID-19 were collected in the United States, Italy and Spain. Sample material is recorded as cDNA or gDNA derived from T cells, B-cell-depleted T cells, or PBMCs.

Per the study methods: Amplification of reference gene primers was used by the study to estimate nucleated cell counts. This table comes from immunoSEQ multiplex PCR, and its TCRdb copy is limited to in-frame clones, with some not included. V, J and clone size reflect that table, while D and trimming were determined from the DNA. The table shows over 200,000 clones, with approximately 84% occurring only once. Recovered participants had two consecutive negative NP/OP PCR tests, healthcare professional clearance, or symptom resolution. The sample consisted of PBMCs or T cells enriched from blood (not recorded which). The clonotype was recovered from a man between 18 and 35 years old who had recovered from COVID-19.

In DNA form, the CDR3 reads TGTGCCAGCAGCGCCATGCTAGCGGGAGCCTACAATGAGCAGTTCTTC. This gives the protein CASSAMLAGAYNEQFF. The gene calls are TRBV9 and TRBJ2-1, with TRBD2 matching 10 bases. The CDR3 sequence is 16 residues long. After removal of 3 bases from V and 2 bases from J, the junction contained 5 bases not matched to a gene. Germline assignment: CDR1 SGDLS and CDR2 YYNGEE.